This is a list of T cell receptor beta chains from one sample in a study of OX40 agonist ivuxolimab in advanced cancers. Clones were read by immunoSEQ multiplex PCR, and TCRdb kept only the in-frame ones, dropping some. Among roughly 61,000 clones listed, around 92% were seen once. The material was CD4+ or CD8+ T cells sorted from blood, obtained in a trial of the OX40 agonist ivuxolimab. These receptors all stem from an adult with an advanced solid tumor such as melanoma, head and neck, liver or kidney cancer. The CDR3 runs from the conserved cysteine through the conserved F or W. The D gene is left open where the match is weak. Not every row has a clone size; where given, it reads once, few, many or a size class.

clone_size j_call d_call v_call cdr3_aa cdr3_nt
. TRBJ2-5 TRBD2 TRBV6-5 CASTGAGDETQYF TGTGCCAGCACCGGGGCGGGGGACGAGACCCAGTACTTC
. TRBJ2-5 . TRBV7-8 CASSLARRRETQYF TGTGCCAGCAGCTTAGCCCGAAGGAGGGAGACCCAGTACTTC
. TRBJ2-7 . TRBV5-4 CASSYAGVEQYF TGTGCCAGCAGCTATGCCGGGGTCGAGCAGTACTTC
. TRBJ2-1 . TRBV5-6 CASSLVVTAYNEQFF TGTGCCAGCAGCTTGGTCGTGACAGCATACAATGAGCAGTTCTTC
. TRBJ1-3 . TRBV9 CASSAASGNTIYF TGTGCCAGCAGCGCCGCCTCTGGAAACACCATATATTTT
. TRBJ2-1 TRBD2 TRBV2 CASRIAGGSYNEQFF TGTGCCAGCAGGATAGCGGGAGGGTCCTACAATGAGCAGTTCTTC
. TRBJ1-1 . TRBV30 CAWNRRFGAVAQGEAFF TGTGCCTGGAACAGAAGATTCGGAGCCGTGGCACAGGGTGAAGCTTTCTTT
few TRBJ1-2 TRBD1 TRBV19 CASSAHRGRSYGYTF TGTGCCAGTAGTGCTCACAGGGGGCGCAGCTATGGCTACACCTTC
. TRBJ1-5 TRBD1 TRBV7-9 CASSLLTPGAGGFQPQHF TGTGCCAGCAGCTTACTTACTCCGGGGGCAGGGGGGTTTCAGCCCCAGCATTTT
. TRBJ2-7 . TRBV7-9 CASSLSSYEQYF TGTGCCAGCAGCTTGAGCTCCTACGAGCAGTACTTC
. TRBJ2-1 . TRBV30 CAWSAGGLPFNNEQFF TGTGCCTGGAGTGCCGGGGGCCTACCCTTCAACAATGAGCAGTTCTTC
. TRBJ2-7 . TRBV6-1 CASSEQTHSSYEQYF TGTGCCAGCAGTGAACAGACCCACAGCTCCTACGAGCAGTACTTC
. TRBJ2-5 . TRBV7-3 CASSLGETGQETQYF TGTGCCAGCAGCTTAGGGGAAACAGGCCAAGAGACCCAGTACTTC
. TRBJ2-2 . TRBV7-9 CASSPSFILNTGELFF TGTGCCAGCAGCCCGTCGTTCATTTTAAACACCGGGGAGCTGTTTTTT
. TRBJ2-5 . TRBV30 CAWSPTGYQETQYF TGTGCCTGGAGTCCCACCGGCTACCAAGAGACCCAGTACTTC
. TRBJ2-7 TRBD1 TRBV28 CATTIGQGPSYEQYF TGTGCCACCACAATAGGACAGGGACCCTCCTACGAGCAGTACTTC
. TRBJ1-3 . TRBV28 CASSPPGNTIYF TGTGCCAGCAGCCCCCCCGGCAACACCATATATTTT
. TRBJ2-1 . TRBV11-3 CASSLGGVYNEQFF TGTGCCAGCAGCTTAGGCGGAGTTTACAATGAGCAGTTCTTC
. TRBJ1-5 . TRBV4-1 CASSQERDQPQHF TGCGCCAGCAGCCAAGAGCGGGATCAGCCCCAGCATTTT
. TRBJ2-3 . TRBV7-9 CASSSTTSWGAYTDTQYF TGTGCCAGCAGCTCCACCACGTCCTGGGGGGCCTACACAGATACGCAGTATTTT
. TRBJ1-1 . TRBV4-3 CASSQDWGEMNTEAFF TGCGCCAGCAGCCAAGATTGGGGAGAGATGAACACTGAAGCTTTCTTT
few TRBJ1-2 . TRBV12-5 CASGPEGGYTF TGTGCTAGTGGTCCTGAGGGAGGCTACACCTTC
. TRBJ1-1 . TRBV9 CASSVDWLNTEAFF TGTGCCAGCAGCGTAGATTGGTTGAACACTGAAGCTTTCTTT
. TRBJ1-3 . TRBV6-5 CASSYSITSTGNTIYF TGTGCCAGCAGTTACTCGATTACAAGCACTGGAAACACCATATATTTT
. TRBJ1-2 TRBD1 TRBV9 CASSDPGQGNYGYTF TGTGCCAGCAGCGACCCGGGACAGGGGAACTATGGCTACACCTTC
. TRBJ2-1 TRBD2 TRBV9 CASSDSGSSYNEQFF TGTGCCAGCAGCGATAGCGGGAGCTCCTACAATGAGCAGTTCTTC
. TRBJ1-6 TRBD1 TRBV7-2 CASSLLQGDSPLHF TGTGCCAGCAGCTTACTACAGGGGGATTCACCCCTCCACTTT
. TRBJ1-1 . TRBV30 CAWEDTEAFF TGTGCCTGGGAAGACACTGAAGCTTTCTTT
. TRBJ2-5 . TRBV27 CASSLGETQYF TGTGCCAGCAGTTTGGGAGAGACCCAGTACTTC
. TRBJ1-1 . TRBV30 CAWRGRFWDDTEAFF TGTGCCTGGAGGGGCAGATTTTGGGATGACACTGAAGCTTTCTTT
. TRBJ2-1 TRBD2 TRBV4-2 CASSQAWTSTYNEQFF TGTGCCAGCAGCCAAGCGTGGACTAGTACATACAATGAGCAGTTCTTC
. TRBJ1-5 TRBD1 TRBV28 CASSLGQGYRQPQHF TGTGCCAGCAGTTTGGGACAGGGGTACCGTCAGCCCCAGCATTTT
. TRBJ1-3 . TRBV7-6 CASSLGAGGNTIYF TGTGCCAGCAGCTTAGGTGCAGGTGGAAACACCATATATTTT
once TRBJ2-2 . TRBV30 CAWSVVDGELFF TGTGCCTGGAGTGTCGTGGACGGGGAGCTGTTTTTT